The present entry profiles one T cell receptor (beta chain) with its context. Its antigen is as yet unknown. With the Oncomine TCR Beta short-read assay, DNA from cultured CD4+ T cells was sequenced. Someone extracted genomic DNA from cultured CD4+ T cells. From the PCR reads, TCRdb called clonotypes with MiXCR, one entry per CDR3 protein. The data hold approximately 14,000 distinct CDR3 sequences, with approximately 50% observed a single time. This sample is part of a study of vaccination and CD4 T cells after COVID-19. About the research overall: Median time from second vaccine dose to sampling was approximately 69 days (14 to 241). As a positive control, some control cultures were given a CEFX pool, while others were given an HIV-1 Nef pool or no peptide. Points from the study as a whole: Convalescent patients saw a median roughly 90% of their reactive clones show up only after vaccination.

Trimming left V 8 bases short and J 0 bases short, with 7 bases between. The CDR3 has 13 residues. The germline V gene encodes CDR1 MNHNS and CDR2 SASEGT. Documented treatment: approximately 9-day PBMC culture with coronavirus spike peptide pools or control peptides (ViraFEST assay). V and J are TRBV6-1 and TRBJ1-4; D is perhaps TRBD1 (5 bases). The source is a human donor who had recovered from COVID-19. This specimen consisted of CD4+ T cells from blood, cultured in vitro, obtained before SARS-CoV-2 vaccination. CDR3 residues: CASRQTTNEKLFF. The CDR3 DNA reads TGTGCCAGCCGACAGACAACTAATGAAAAACTGTTTTTT.